These T cell receptor beta chains were read from a single sample in a study of cytomegalovirus exposure and HLA in healthy donors. The assay was immunoSEQ multiplex PCR, and TCRdb's table has in-frame clones only and misses some. The sample has about 160,000 clones, roughly nine tenths seen once. Sample: PBMCs. The receptors come from a woman aged 25-40 years in good health and CMV-seronegative. Each CDR3 is given with its conserved first and last residue. The D gene is left open where the match is weak. Part of the rows lack a size; the others show once, few, many or a class for expanded clones.

-	-	TRBV7-9	TRBJ1-4	TGTGCCAGCAGCAGGGCAACTAATGAAAAACTGTTTTTT	CASSRATNEKLFF
-	-	TRBV5-8	TRBJ2-1	TGTGCCAGCAGCTTGCTGGACAGGGAGGGCAATGAGCAGTTCTTC	CASSLLDREGNEQFF
-	few	TRBV6-1	TRBJ2-7	TGTGCCAGCAGTGAAGCCTGGAGGGACGGATACTTC	CASSEAWRDGYF
TRBD1	-	TRBV27	TRBJ1-2	TGTGCCAGCAGTCCCTTGTGGGGACAGGGTGACTATGGCTACACCTTC	CASSPLWGQGDYGYTF
TRBD1	-	TRBV7-6	TRBJ1-2	TGTGCCAGCAGCCCATTGGACAGGGAGGGCTATGGCTACACCTTC	CASSPLDREGYGYTF
-	-	TRBV28	TRBJ1-2	TGTGCCAGCAGTTCCGGGGGGAACTACCCTAACTATGGCTACACCTTC	CASSSGGNYPNYGYTF
-	-	TRBV7-8	TRBJ1-1	TGTGCCAGCAGCTTAGGGGTCCAAGTCACTGAAGCTTTCTTT	CASSLGVQVTEAFF
TRBD2	-	TRBV7-8	TRBJ2-5	TGTGCCAGCAGCTTGGGGGGGGAGGAGACCCAGTACTTC	CASSLGGEETQYF
-	once	TRBV5-4	TRBJ2-7	TGTGCCAGCAGCCCGAAGACAGGAATCTCCTACGAGCAGTACTTC	CASSPKTGISYEQYF
-	-	TRBV11-2	TRBJ1-2	TGTGCCAGCGGGAGACAGTTACCCTATGGCTACACCTTC	CASGRQLPYGYTF
-	-	TRBV19	TRBJ1-1	TGTGCCAGTAGTATAGTGCAGCCCCGGCCCACTGAAGCTTTCTTT	CASSIVQPRPTEAFF
-	few	TRBV27	TRBJ1-5	TGTGCCAGCAGTGGTGCCAATCAGCCCCAGCATTTT	CASSGANQPQHF
TRBD1	-	TRBV29-1	TRBJ1-2	TGCAGCGTTGACGGACAGGGATTGGGTTATGGCTACACCTTC	CSVDGQGLGYGYTF
-	-	TRBV6-5	TRBJ1-4	TGTGCCAGCAGTCCATCCGGGGGTACTAATGAAAAACTGTTTTTT	CASSPSGGTNEKLFF
TRBD1	-	TRBV2	TRBJ2-7	TGTGCCAGCAGTGAAGTCGTAACGTCTCCGTCGTTCACCGGGACAGGGGGAGTCGAGCAGTACTTC	CASSEVVTSPSFTGTGGVEQYF
TRBD1	-	TRBV14	TRBJ1-1	TGTGCCAGCAGCCACAGGGGGTTGAACACTGAAGCTTTCTTT	CASSHRGLNTEAFF
TRBD1	-	TRBV6-5	TRBJ1-5	TGTGCCAGCAGCCGAAATGGACAGGACAATCAGCCCCAGCATTTT	CASSRNGQDNQPQHF
-	-	TRBV29-1	TRBJ1-4	TGCAGCGTTGTTTGGGGCAATGAAAAACTGTTTTTT	CSVVWGNEKLFF
-	-	TRBV7-2	TRBJ2-4	TGTGCCAGCAGACGCCGGGTTGCCAAAAACATTCAGTACTTC	CASRRRVAKNIQYF
-	few	TRBV5-1	TRBJ2-7	TGCGCCAGCAGCTTGGGGACTGGGAGCTCCTACGAGCAGTACTTC	CASSLGTGSSYEQYF
-	once	TRBV30	TRBJ1-2	TGTGCCTGGAGTGTCCCACCCGACAGCCTCTATGGCTACACCTTC	CAWSVPPDSLYGYTF
-	-	TRBV4-3	TRBJ1-5	TGCGCCAGCAGCCAGTGGAGCAATCAGCCCCAGCATTTT	CASSQWSNQPQHF
TRBD1	-	TRBV7-9	TRBJ1-2	TGTGCCAGCAGCCCTCGGGACAGGAACATTTATGGCTACACCTTC	CASSPRDRNIYGYTF
-	-	TRBV29-1	TRBJ1-1	TGCAGCGTTGTCTTTCGTCTTCCGGGCACTGAAGCTTTCTTT	CSVVFRLPGTEAFF
-	few	TRBV5-6	TRBJ2-3	TGTGCCAGCAGCCCCGGCAGGGTTGTATTCCCAGATACGCAGTATTTT	CASSPGRVVFPDTQYF
-	-	TRBV30	TRBJ1-1	TGTGCCTGGAGTGGAGGCATCAACACTGAAGCTTTCTTT	CAWSGGINTEAFF
TRBD2	few	TRBV27	TRBJ2-7	TGTGCCAGCAGACCGGGACTAGCGGGAGCAGCCCCCTACGAGCAGTACTTC	CASRPGLAGAAPYEQYF
TRBD1	-	TRBV6-6	TRBJ2-7	TGTGCCAGCAGCAGGGACAGGGGCTACGAGCAGTACTTC	CASSRDRGYEQYF
-	-	TRBV5-1	TRBJ2-1	TGCGCCAGCAGCGCGAACCGGGACTGGGGTCTCTATGAGCAGTTCTTC	CASSANRDWGLYEQFF
TRBD1	-	TRBV12-5	TRBJ1-2	TGTGCTAGTGGCGGGAAGGGGGCCCTCTATGGCTACACCTTC	CASGGKGALYGYTF
TRBD2	-	TRBV11-3	TRBJ2-7	TGTGCCAGCAGCTTAGATGGGACTAGCGGTTACGAGCAGTACTTC	CASSLDGTSGYEQYF
-	-	TRBV9	TRBJ2-7	TGTGCCAGCAGCGTATTCCCCTCGTCCTACGAGCAGTACTTC	CASSVFPSSYEQYF
TRBD1	-	TRBV28	TRBJ1-5	TGTGCCAGCAGTTTATGGACAGGGGGCAGCCAGCCCCAGCATTTT	CASSLWTGGSQPQHF
-	-	TRBV11-3	TRBJ2-5	TGTGCCAGCAGCACAGCGGCCCGGGATGGACACGAGACCCAGTACTTC	CASSTAARDGHETQYF
-	-	TRBV7-2	TRBJ2-6	TGTGCCAGCAGCTTAGCGGTGGGGTTATGGGCCAACGTCCTGACTTTC	CASSLAVGLWANVLTF
TRBD1	-	TRBV14	TRBJ2-2	TGTGCCAGCAGAACAGGGGGCGCCGACACCGGGGAGCTGTTTTTT	CASRTGGADTGELFF
-	-	TRBV6-5	TRBJ1-2	TGTGCCAGCAGGACCGGGGGCGGCTACACCTTC	CASRTGGGYTF
-	-	TRBV11-3	TRBJ1-5	TGTGCCAGCAGATCCTGGTGGTCTAGCAATCAGCCCCAGCATTTT	CASRSWWSSNQPQHF
TRBD2	-	TRBV27	TRBJ2-5	TGTGCCAGCAGTCCCAAGCGGGATGGTTTTGTGGAGACCCAGTACTTC	CASSPKRDGFVETQYF
TRBD2	-	TRBV19	TRBJ2-7	TGTGCCAGTAGTAGAACGGGACTAGCTTCCTACGAGCAGTACTTC	CASSRTGLASYEQYF
-	-	TRBV5-1	TRBJ1-2	TGCGCCAGCAGCTTGGACCGGCAGGGGATAGGTGGCTACACCTTC	CASSLDRQGIGGYTF
-	-	TRBV7-9	TRBJ1-3	TGTGCCAGCAGCCGAAGGGTCAACTCTGGAAACACCATATATTTT	CASSRRVNSGNTIYF
TRBD1	-	TRBV6-1	TRBJ1-5	TGTGCCGGCCTGACAGGGGATCAGCCCCAGCATTTT	CAGLTGDQPQHF
TRBD1	-	TRBV29-1	TRBJ1-1	TGCAGCGTTGAAAAGGCGGCCAGGGGGCGATGGAACACTGAAGCTTTCTTT	CSVEKAARGRWNTEAFF
TRBD1	-	TRBV6-1	TRBJ2-7	TGTGCCAGCAGTGCACCCGGGACAGGGTACGAGCAGTACTTC	CASSAPGTGYEQYF
TRBD1	-	TRBV2	TRBJ2-5	TGTGCCAGCAGTGGAGAGACAGGGGGGCCCGCACTCCAAGAGACCCAGTACTTC	CASSGETGGPALQETQYF
TRBD1	-	TRBV27	TRBJ2-7	TGTGCCAGCAGTTTGCGACGGGACAGGGGTAGCCACGAGCAGTACTTC	CASSLRRDRGSHEQYF